A single sample is the source of the 30 T cell receptor beta chains below, sequenced in a study of blood T cell repertoires in COVID-19. Assay: immunoSEQ multiplex PCR; the TCRdb copy retains only in-frame clones and omits some. The sample contains nearly 350,000 clones, about 90% of which appear only once. The specimen was PBMCs or T cells enriched from blood (not recorded which). The source is a young woman who had recovered from COVID-19.

The rearrangement joins TRBV29-1 to TRBJ2-5, with D possibly TRBD1 on 7 matching bases. Germline assignment: CDR1 SQVTM and CDR2 ANQGSEA. The CDR3 contains 15 residues. V lost 2 bases to trimming and J lost 2 bases, with 15 bases between them. CDR3 in DNA: TGCAGCGTTGAAAGGGGCAGGGGGGTGCAAGAGACCCAGTACTTC. Protein sequence: CSVERGRGVQETQYF.

This chain links TRBV21-1 with TRBJ1-5; TRBD1, the D gene given by the table, was not confirmed from the DNA. TRBV21-1 is described as a pseudogene. CDR3 length equals 16 residues. CDR3 protein: CASSKGQIYSNQPQHF. In DNA, the CDR3 is TGTGCCAGCAGCAAGGGACAGATATATAGCAATCAGCCCCAGCATTTT.

V usage is TRBV9 and J usage is TRBJ1-5, with D uncertain. Germline CDR1 and CDR2: SGDLS and YYNGEE. Trimming took 4 bases from V and 6 from J, leaving 14 bases between them. The CDR3 loop spans 14 amino acids. The CDR3, as DNA: TGTGCCAGCAGCCCTGGTGCGACGGGTCAGCCCCAGCATTTT. It yields the protein CASSPGATGQPQHF.

This clone showed up just once. The CDR3 region has the DNA TGTGCCAGCAGTTTATTTAGAGATGAGCAGTTCTTC. It is translated as CASSLFRDEQFF. The rearrangement links TRBV12-3 or TRBV12-4 to TRBJ2-1; D gene uncertain. Trimming cost V 2 bases and J 8 bases, with 7 bases left between them. The CDR3 is 12 residues long.

The genes are TRBV5-1 and TRBJ2-3, with 8 nucleotides matching TRBD1. The CDR3 loop spans 14 amino acids. V lost 7 bases and J lost 3; bases outside the gene matches: 7. The germline V gene has CDR1 SGHRS and CDR2 YFSETQ. The CDR3 loop is CASWTGKGTDTQYF. CDR3 nucleotides: TGCGCCAGCTGGACAGGGAAGGGAACAGATACGCAGTATTTT.

This sequence joins TRBV30 and TRBJ1-5; 7 nucleotides line up with TRBD1. V trimming: 2 bases; J trimming: 5 bases; junction bases outside the gene matches: 15. The CDR3 sequence is 17 residues long. CDR1 is GTSNPN, CDR2 SVGIG, per germline (reference sequence). CDR3 in DNA: TGTGCCTGGAGTCGTCGACAGGGTTCTGGCGGGGATCAGCCCCAGCATTTT. The encoded protein is CAWSRRQGSGGDQPQHF.

The chain is built from TRBV19 and TRBJ2-2; TRBD2 matches 10 bases. This CDR3 is 17 amino acids long. The V gene's germline CDR1 is LNHDA and CDR2 SQIVND (reference sequence). V trimming: 4 bases; J trimming: 0 bases; junction bases outside the gene matches: 5. The CDR3 sequence is CASSSVSGGTNTGELFF. DNA of the CDR3: TGTGCCAGTAGTAGTGTTAGCGGGGGGACGAACACCGGGGAGCTGTTTTTT.

The J gene is TRBJ1-1, the V gene TRBV4-1; tentative D call: TRBD1 (6 bases). The ends were cut back, 1 base at V and 0 bases at J, with 12 bases in the middle. The germline CDR1 and CDR2 sequences are MGHRA and YSYEKL. The CDR3 runs to 16 residues. Here the CDR3 DNA reads TGCGCCAGCAGCCAAGCAGGCAGGGGTCTGAACACTGAAGCTTTCTTT. It codes for CASSQAGRGLNTEAFF.

V is TRBV7-9 and J is TRBJ1-1; TRBD1 might be the D (6 bases). V was shortened by 5 bases and J by 7 bases, with 11 bases between the two germline ends. This CDR3 is built from 12 residues. Per the germline V gene, CDR1 is SEHNR and CDR2 is FQNEAQ (reference sequence). CDR3 coding DNA: TGTGCCAGCAGCCCAGGGGTGGATGAAGCTTTCTTT. Amino acid sequence: CASSPGVDEAFF.

In nucleotides, the CDR3 is TGTGCCAGCAGCGCCCTCGTCGCAGGGGGGAACACTGAAGCTTTCTTT. Its protein product is CASSALVAGGNTEAFF. The chain couples TRBV7-9 to TRBJ1-1; 7 bases agree with TRBD1. The CDR3 loop spans 16 amino acids. V lost 5 bases, J lost 1 base, and 10 bases stayed unmatched. The germline CDR1 and CDR2 sequences are SEHNR and FQNEAQ (reference sequence).

V is TRBV28 and J is TRBJ2-5; D is perhaps TRBD2 (6 bases). CDR1 and CDR2 from the germline V gene are MDHEN and SYDVKM. With 3 bases removed from V and 1 base from J, the gap between germline ends came to 9 bases. This CDR3 contains 14 residues. The CDR3 loop reads CASSFRGLQETQYF. CDR3 in DNA: TGTGCCAGCAGTTTTCGGGGACTCCAAGAGACCCAGTACTTC.

This clone was observed once. The CDR3 nucleotides read TGTGCCAGCAGTTTAACCGGACAGGCCGAGCAGTACTTC. This gives the protein CASSLTGQAEQYF. The rearrangement uses TRBV28 and TRBJ2-7, with TRBD1 matching over 7 bases. CDR3 length: 13 residues. V was clipped by 2 bases and J by 6 bases; unmatched bases: 4. Germline V gene data show CDR1 as MDHEN and CDR2 as SYDVKM.

The DNA for the CDR3 is TGTGCCAGCAGCTTAGAGGCTAGCGGGGGCACAGATACGCAGTATTTT. Its protein is CASSLEASGGTDTQYF. This sequence joins TRBV7-6 and TRBJ2-3; 9 nucleotides align to TRBD2. Germline V gene sequence: CDR1 SGHVS, CDR2 FNYEAQ. There are 16 residues in the CDR3. Losses at the gene ends were 1 base for V and 1 base for J; bases not matched to a gene: 3.

V is TRBV5-6 and J is TRBJ2-7; 11 bases are a match to TRBD2. Germline V gene data show CDR1 as SGHDT and CDR2 as YYEEEE. J lost 2 bases, V lost 4 bases, and 8 bases had no gene match. This CDR3 is built from 16 residues. CDR3 in DNA: TGTGCCAGCAGCGGGGGAGGACTAGCGGGTACCTACGAGCAGTACTTC. Its protein product is CASSGGGLAGTYEQYF.

This chain connects TRBV4-1 to TRBJ1-3, with 8 bases lining up with TRBD1. Trimming removed 0 bases from V and 8 bases from J; junction bases left unmatched: 6. This CDR3 has 15 residues. CDR1 and CDR2 from the germline V gene are MGHRA and YSYEKL. Written as DNA, the CDR3 is TGCGCCAGCAGCCAAGATCGGGACAGGTTCGACACCATATATTTT. Encoded protein: CASSQDRDRFDTIYF.

V is TRBV7-2 and J is TRBJ2-1; 8 bases align to TRBD1. Germline assignment: CDR1 SGHTA and CDR2 FQGNSA. Trimming took 2 bases from V and 5 from J; bases not matched to a gene: 14. The CDR3 is 18 residues long. DNA for the CDR3: TGTGCCAGCAGCTTAACCGGCATTGACAGGGGCGGAAACAATGAGCAGTTCTTC. Translation: CASSLTGIDRGGNNEQFF.

This sequence joins TRBV19 and TRBJ1-5; the D is unclear. Germline V CDR1 and CDR2: LNHDA, SQIVND (reference sequence). V was shortened by 2 bases and J by 0 bases, with 8 bases between the two germline ends. The CDR3 covers 15 residues. CDR3 nucleotides: TGTGCCAGTAGTATAAGCACTTATAGCAATCAGCCCCAGCATTTT. Translating it yields CASSISTYSNQPQHF.

This clone was recorded only once. The chain employs TRBV7-9 and TRBJ2-5; TRBD2 matches at 7 bases. CDR3 size: 15 residues. The germline V gene encodes CDR1 SEHNR and CDR2 FQNEAQ (reference sequence). V was clipped by 7 bases and J by 1 base; unmatched bases: 9. CDR3 residues: CASTLGRGGQETQYF. The CDR3 region has the DNA TGTGCCAGCACTCTTGGGAGGGGAGGCCAAGAGACCCAGTACTTC.

This chain connects TRBV15 to TRBJ1-2; TRBD1 matches 9 bases. This CDR3 comprises 14 residues. Germline loops: CDR1 LNHNV, CDR2 YYDKDF (reference sequence). Unmatched junction bases numbered 4, after V lost 1 base and J lost 7 bases. This chain's CDR3 is CATSRGTGVVGYTF. CDR3 DNA: TGTGCCACCAGCAGAGGGACAGGGGTCGTTGGCTACACCTTC.

The CDR3 nucleotides are TGTGCCAGCAGCTTAGCGGGACAGGGGGCTCGGACTGAAGCTTTCTTT. Protein sequence: CASSLAGQGARTEAFF. The V and J genes are TRBV5-5 and TRBJ1-1; 12 bases fit TRBD1. Germline CDR1 reads SGHKS; CDR2 reads YYEKEE (reference sequence). Trimming at V came to 2 bases and at J to 5 bases, leaving 7 bases not matched to a gene. This CDR3 is built from 16 residues.

The V and J genes are TRBV29-1 and TRBJ2-3; D is possibly TRBD1 (6 bases). Germline CDR1 is SQVTM and CDR2 is ANQGSEA. The CDR3 loop spans 14 amino acids. V lost 2 bases to trimming and J lost 2 bases, with 11 bases between them. The CDR3 sequence is CSVERTASTDTQYF. CDR3 in DNA: TGCAGCGTTGAAAGGACAGCCTCCACAGATACGCAGTATTTT.

V gene TRBV30 combines with J gene TRBJ1-5; TRBD1 might be the D (5 bases). Germline values: CDR1 GTSNPN, CDR2 SVGIG (reference sequence). This CDR3 is 13 amino acids long. Trimming removed 0 bases at V and 6 bases at J, with 9 bases between. This CDR3 reads CAWSVLGGQPQHF. The CDR3 DNA reads as TGTGCCTGGAGTGTACTGGGGGGTCAGCCCCAGCATTTT.

This chain links TRBV9 with TRBJ2-2, with a possible D match to TRBD2 (6 bases). Germline V gene sequence: CDR1 SGDLS, CDR2 YYNGEE. V lost 4 bases, J lost 4 bases, and 17 bases lay in between. This CDR3 region has 16 residues. Here the CDR3 DNA reads TGTGCCAGCAGCCCCCGTTCCGGGGGTTCCACCGGGGAGCTGTTTTTT. It translates to CASSPRSGGSTGELFF. Supplemented by reference TRBV9 and TRBJ2-2, the full variable domain reads DSGVTQTPKHLITATGQRVTLRCSPRSGDLSVYWYQQSLDQGLQFLIQYYNGEERAKGNILERFSAQQFPDLHSELNLSSLELGDSALYFCASSPRSGGSTGELFFGEGSRLTVL.

The chain couples TRBV3-1 (or the pseudogene TRBV3-2) to TRBJ2-3; the match to TRBD1 covers 9 bases. V lost 4 bases to trimming and J lost 4 bases; unmatched junction nucleotides: 3. The germline V gene has CDR1 LGHDT and CDR2 YNNKEL (reference sequence). The CDR3 is made up of 14 amino acids. The CDR3 DNA is TGTGCCAGCAGCCCGACAGGGGGATCAGATACGCAGTATTTT. This codes for CASSPTGGSDTQYF.

The chain is built from TRBV6-5 and TRBJ1-2; TRBD1 is a possible D gene (6 bases). CDR1 MNHEY and CDR2 SVGAGI come from the germline V gene. The CDR3 covers 14 residues. Trimming shortened V by 7 bases and J by 8 bases, and 20 bases separated the two germline ends. The CDR3 DNA is TGTGCCAGCACACTCCAGGGGCCGACTCGGGGCTACACCTTC. Protein sequence: CASTLQGPTRGYTF.

This chain connects TRBV2 to TRBJ1-5, with 7 nucleotides matching TRBD1. This CDR3 is built from 15 residues. Germline lookup yields CDR1 SNHLY and CDR2 FYNNEI. The J segment lost 0 bases and the V segment lost 5 bases, leaving 4 bases of the junction unmatched. CDR3 sequence reads: CASSYRGYSNQPQHF. Here the CDR3 DNA reads TGTGCCAGCAGTTACAGGGGATATAGCAATCAGCCCCAGCATTTT.

V gene TRBV12-3 or TRBV12-4 combines with J gene TRBJ2-1; D may be TRBD2 (5 bases). This CDR3 is built from 12 residues. Trimming removed 3 bases at V and 9 bases at J, with 9 bases between. CDR3 in DNA: TGTGCCAGCAGTTTTCGCGGGTCTGAGCAGTTCTTC. Protein product: CASSFRGSEQFF.

This sequence joins TRBV18 and TRBJ1-5; 11 nucleotides match TRBD1. V lost 0 bases, J lost 2 bases, and 18 bases stayed unmatched. Germline values: CDR1 KGHSH, CDR2 LQKENI. The CDR3 consists of 22 residues. The CDR3 loop reads CASSPPGEEGQGALVGNQPQHF. Here the CDR3 DNA reads TGTGCCAGCTCACCACCGGGTGAGGAAGGACAGGGGGCTTTAGTAGGCAATCAGCCCCAGCATTTT.

This chain's CDR3 is CASSRGQGTANEKLFF. CDR3 sequence (DNA): TGTGCCAGCAGCCGGGGACAGGGGACCGCTAATGAAAAACTGTTTTTT. J is TRBJ1-4 and V is TRBV5-8; 10 positions agree with TRBD1. Germline-derived CDR1 and CDR2 are SGHTS and YDEGEE. The CDR3 is 16 amino acids. Unmatched junction bases numbered 6, after V lost 4 bases and J lost 3 bases.

This clone showed up just a few times. The J gene is TRBJ1-1, the V gene TRBV6-4; no definite D call. The CDR3 is made up of 12 amino acids. Germline CDR1 reads MRHNA; CDR2 reads SNTAGT. V shed 2 bases and J shed 8 bases, with 9 bases lying between them. The CDR3 here is CASSDRGGEAFF. CDR3 DNA: TGTGCCAGCAGTGACAGAGGTGGGGAAGCTTTCTTT.